This TCR beta chain was sequenced during a study of Graves' ophthalmopathy and Graves' hyperthyroidism. The study's findings and limits: Ophthalmopathy could be told apart from stable hyperthyroidism by a 13-signature model (just under 90% sensitivity, 70% to 84% specificity). Thyroid clonotypes that were expanded above 0.001 frequency mostly also appeared in blood. The model's ophthalmopathy progression predictions had just under 71% sensitivity and 72.22% specificity.

Exclusion applied to patients with other autoimmune diseases, uncontrolled infections, pregnancy or lactation. CDR1 SGHAT and CDR2 FQDESV come from the germline V gene (reference sequence). The CDR3 is 20 residues long. V dropped 5 bases and J dropped 2; count of bases not matched to a gene: 19. Using RNA transcripts, the TCR beta CDR3 regions were amplified. Second-round multiplex PCR came after a first-round RT-PCR that employed HTBI primers. TCRdb re-called the multiplex PCR reads through MiXCR, storing one row per CDR3 protein. The sample yields about 1.1 million distinct CDR3 sequences, less than 45% seen once. Concerning this clonotype itself: The antigen is unknown. A read error is possible here, since a much larger clone lies one base away. Given the absence of the conserved phenylalanine or tryptophan at the CDR3 end, a read error is likely.

The sample taken for sequencing was peripheral blood or thyroid tissue (not recorded which). The chain joins TRBV11-1 to TRBJ2-7; 12 nucleotides line up with TRBD2. The source of this sequence is an adult man with Graves' hyperthyroidism. This CDR3 reads CASSPRFGTSGLSAPYEQYL. CDR3 coding DNA: TGTGCCAGCAGCCCGCGTTTCGGGACTAGCGGGCTCTCCGCCCCCTACGAGCAGTACCTC.